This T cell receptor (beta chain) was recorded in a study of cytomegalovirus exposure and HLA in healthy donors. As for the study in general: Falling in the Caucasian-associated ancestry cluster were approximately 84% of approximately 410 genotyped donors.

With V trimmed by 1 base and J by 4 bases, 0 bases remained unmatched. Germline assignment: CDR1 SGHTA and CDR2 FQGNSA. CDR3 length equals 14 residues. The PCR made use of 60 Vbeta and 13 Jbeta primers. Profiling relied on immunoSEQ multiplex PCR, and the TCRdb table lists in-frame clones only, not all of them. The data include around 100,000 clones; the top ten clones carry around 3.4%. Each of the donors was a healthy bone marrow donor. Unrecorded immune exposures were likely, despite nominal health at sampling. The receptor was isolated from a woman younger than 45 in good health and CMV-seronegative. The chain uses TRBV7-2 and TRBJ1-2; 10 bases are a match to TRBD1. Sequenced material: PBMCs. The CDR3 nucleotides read TGTGCCAGCAGCTTAGGGACAGGGGGCTATGGCTACACCTTC. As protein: CASSLGTGGYGYTF. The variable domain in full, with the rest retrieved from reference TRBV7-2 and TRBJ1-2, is GAGVSQSPSNKVTEKGKDVELRCDPISGHTALYWYRQSLGQGLEFLIYFQGNSAPDKSGLPSDRFSAERTGGSVSTLTIQRTQQEDSAVYLCASSLGTGGYGYTFGSGTRLTVV.